Listed below are T cell receptor beta chains from one sample, sequenced in a study of T cell responses to AZD1222 COVID-19 vaccine. Only in-frame clones appear in the TCRdb table, and some are missing; sequencing was by immunoSEQ multiplex PCR. The top ten clones hold approximately 5.4% of a sample with over 110,000 clones, about 92% of them seen once. The sequencing used peripheral blood, collected on day 0 of AZD1222 vaccination. These receptor sequences come from an adult in good health. CDR3s include the opening cysteine and the closing phenylalanine or tryptophan. A D gene is named only where the DNA matches it firmly. For some rows the clone size is stated as once, few or many, or as a class when expanded; others skip it.

TRBJ1-1,-,-,TRBV7-2,CASSLNRAEAFF,TGTGCCAGCAGCTTAAACAGGGCTGAAGCTTTCTTT
TRBJ1-1,-,-,TRBV4-2,CASSQTSRMNTEAFF,TGTGCCAGCAGCCAAACAAGTCGTATGAACACTGAAGCTTTCTTT
TRBJ2-1,-,-,TRBV7-9,CASSLGGSFPYNEQFF,TGTGCCAGCAGCTTAGGAGGGAGTTTCCCTTACAATGAGCAGTTCTTC
TRBJ1-4,-,-,TRBV6-5,CASSRTGGTNEKLFF,TGTGCCAGCAGTCGTACAGGAGGAACTAATGAAAAACTGTTTTTT
TRBJ1-2,TRBD1,-,TRBV4-1,CASSLGTGPIDIYGYTF,TGCGCCAGCAGCCTCGGGACAGGACCAATTGACATCTATGGCTACACCTTC
TRBJ1-5,TRBD1,-,TRBV3-1/TRBV3-2,CASRGTGDQPQHF,TGTGCCAGCAGAGGGACAGGGGATCAGCCCCAGCATTTT
TRBJ1-2,TRBD1,-,TRBV11-2,CASSPRQGGNYGYTF,TGTGCCAGCAGCCCGCGACAGGGGGGGAACTATGGCTACACCTTC
TRBJ1-2,TRBD1,-,TRBV9,CASSEGTGLGYTF,TGTGCCAGCAGCGAGGGGACAGGCTTGGGCTACACCTTC
TRBJ1-5,-,-,TRBV7-8,CASSGGLGNQPQHF,TGTGCCAGCAGCGGGGGGTTAGGCAATCAGCCCCAGCATTTT
TRBJ1-3,-,-,TRBV5-1,CASSEAQGFSGNTIYF,TGCGCCAGCAGCGAGGCTCAGGGATTCTCTGGAAACACCATATATTTT
TRBJ1-1,-,-,TRBV10-2,CASSLDVRTEAFF,TGCGCCAGCAGTTTGGACGTTCGCACTGAAGCTTTCTTT
TRBJ2-7,TRBD2,-,TRBV7-6,CASSPSSGRAGEQYF,TGTGCCAGCAGCCCATCTAGCGGGAGGGCCGGAGAGCAGTACTTC
TRBJ1-5,-,-,TRBV6-5,CASTPLAEPNQPQHF,TGTGCCAGCACCCCCCTAGCGGAGCCCAATCAGCCCCAGCATTTT
TRBJ2-6,-,-,TRBV7-2,CASSLNSGANVLTF,TGTGCCAGCAGCTTAAACTCTGGGGCCAACGTCCTGACTTTC
TRBJ1-1,-,-,TRBV7-9,CASSSGGPEAFF,TGTGCCAGCAGCTCTGGGGGGCCGGAAGCTTTCTTT
TRBJ1-1,-,-,TRBV28,CASSAGGGANTEAFF,TGTGCCAGCAGCGCCGGGGGGGGCGCGAACACTGAAGCTTTCTTT
TRBJ2-1,TRBD2,-,TRBV7-2,CASSLPGTSINEQFF,TGTGCCAGCAGCCTTCCAGGGACTAGCATCAATGAGCAGTTCTTC
TRBJ1-1,TRBD1,-,TRBV7-6,CASSSTTGTGSEAFF,TGTGCCAGCAGCTCAACGACAGGGACAGGGTCTGAAGCTTTCTTT
TRBJ2-5,TRBD1,-,TRBV3-1/TRBV3-2,CASSQLQGAGTQYF,TGTGCCAGCAGCCAATTACAGGGGGCAGGGACCCAGTACTTC
TRBJ1-6,-,-,TRBV30,CAWSVQTDNSPLHF,TGTGCCTGGAGTGTTCAGACGGATAATTCACCCCTCCACTTT
TRBJ2-5,-,-,TRBV6-1,CASGSGETQYF,TGTGCCAGCGGGAGTGGAGAGACCCAGTACTTC
TRBJ1-5,TRBD1,-,TRBV18,CASSPPSTGGSDQPQHF,TGTGCCAGCTCACCACCGTCCACAGGGGGTAGTGATCAGCCCCAGCATTTT
TRBJ2-7,-,-,TRBV12-3/TRBV12-4,CASSLNYEQYF,TGTGCCAGCAGTCTGAACTACGAGCAGTACTTC
TRBJ2-7,TRBD2,-,TRBV5-1,CASSLDLWLAGGVQYF,TGCGCCAGCAGCTTGGATCTTTGGCTAGCGGGAGGGGTGCAGTACTTC
TRBJ1-2,TRBD1,-,TRBV19,CASTKTGVDYGYTF,TGTGCCAGTACCAAAACAGGGGTCGACTATGGCTACACCTTC
TRBJ2-7,TRBD2,few,TRBV7-9,CASSLRGESGSGYEQYF,TGTGCCAGCAGCTTAAGAGGGGAGAGCGGGAGCGGATACGAGCAGTACTTC
TRBJ1-4,-,-,TRBV5-1,CASSLAQGHGEKLFF,TGCGCCAGCAGCTTGGCTCAGGGACACGGGGAAAAACTGTTTTTT
TRBJ2-3,-,-,TRBV12-3/TRBV12-4,CASRRHGADTQYF,TGTGCCAGCAGACGCCACGGGGCGGATACGCAGTATTTT
TRBJ1-2,-,-,TRBV4-1,CASSQVLRGRRGFGYTF,TGCGCCAGCAGCCAAGTCTTAAGAGGCAGGAGGGGCTTTGGCTACACCTTC
TRBJ2-5,TRBD1,-,TRBV30,CAWSYWDRGRGTQYF,TGTGCCTGGAGTTATTGGGACAGGGGGCGCGGGACCCAGTACTTC
TRBJ1-1,-,-,TRBV5-1,CASSFSSARGHTEAFF,TGCGCCAGCAGCTTTAGTTCTGCCAGGGGCCACACTGAAGCTTTCTTT
TRBJ2-1,-,-,TRBV5-1,CASSYGTPYNEQFF,TGCGCCAGCAGCTACGGGACACCTTACAATGAGCAGTTCTTC
TRBJ1-3,-,-,TRBV10-2,CASSESVGEADGNTIYF,TGCGCCAGCAGTGAGTCTGTGGGGGAAGCGGATGGAAACACCATATATTTT